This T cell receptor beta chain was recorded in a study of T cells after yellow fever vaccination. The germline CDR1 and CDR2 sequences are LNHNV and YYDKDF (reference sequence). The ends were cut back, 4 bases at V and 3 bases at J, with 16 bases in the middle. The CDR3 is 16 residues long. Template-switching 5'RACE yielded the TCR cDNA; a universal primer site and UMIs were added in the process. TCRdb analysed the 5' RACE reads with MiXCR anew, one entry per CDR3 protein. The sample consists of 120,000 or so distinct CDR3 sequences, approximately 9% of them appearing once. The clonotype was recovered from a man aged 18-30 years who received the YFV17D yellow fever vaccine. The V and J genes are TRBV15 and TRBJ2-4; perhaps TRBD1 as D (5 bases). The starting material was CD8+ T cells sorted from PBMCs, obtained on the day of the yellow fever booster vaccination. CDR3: CATSMIRVQGKNIQYF. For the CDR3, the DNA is TGTGCCACCAGCATGATCAGGGTTCAGGGCAAAAACATTCAGTACTTC.